Listed below are T cell receptor beta chains from one sample, sequenced in a study of molecular identifiers for immune sequencing clone quantification. One entry per CDR3 protein results from TCRdb running MiXCR on the PCR reads. This sample has about 100,000 distinct CDR3 sequences; around a third occur once, and the top ten carry around 4%. The sample consisted of naive CD8+ T cells from blood, with Jurkat cell RNA spiked in. The receptors shown here come from a human donor in good health. Some libraries in this study had Jurkat cell RNA spiked in. The CDR3 runs from the conserved cysteine through the conserved F or W. The D gene is left open where the match is weak. Clone size is shown for a subset of rows, as once, few, many or a class of expanded clone.

TGCAGTGCCATCCCGGACAGACCGTACGAGCAGTACTTC,CSAIPDRPYEQYF,TRBJ2-7,-,-,TRBV20-1
TGTGCCAGCAGCTTAGGGAGCACTGAAGCTTTCTTT,CASSLGSTEAFF,TRBJ1-1,-,-,TRBV7-9
TGTGCCAGCAGCCCGGGACTGGACTCCTACAATGAGCAGTTCTTC,CASSPGLDSYNEQFF,TRBJ2-1,many,-,TRBV11-2
TGCAGTGCTAGAGATCGGACAGGGGGTCGCACCGGGGAGCTGTTTTTT,CSARDRTGGRTGELFF,TRBJ2-2,-,TRBD1,TRBV20-1
TGTGCCAGCAGTTATCTGAGCGGGTTATACAATGAGCAGTTCTTC,CASSYLSGLYNEQFF,TRBJ2-1,-,-,TRBV6-2/TRBV6-3
TGTGCCAGCAGCTTAAGGCCCCGCTCCTTCTACGAGCAGTACTTC,CASSLRPRSFYEQYF,TRBJ2-7,many,-,TRBV7-8
TGTGCCAGCAGCTTAGCGGAGTACACAGATACGCAGTATTTT,CASSLAEYTDTQYF,TRBJ2-3,few,-,TRBV7-6
TGTGCCAGCAGTCCGGGGACTAGCTTCTACGAGCAGTACTTC,CASSPGTSFYEQYF,TRBJ2-7,-,TRBD2,TRBV28
TGCAGTGCAAGGGGGGACTTTTCGAACACCGGGGAGCTGTTTTTT,CSARGDFSNTGELFF,TRBJ2-2,-,-,TRBV20-1
TGTGCCAGCAGCTTGGGCGGGAAGTTCCGGGTTGAGCAGTTCTTC,CASSLGGKFRVEQFF,TRBJ2-1,few,-,TRBV13
TGTGCCAGCAGTTCACAAACCACAGATACGCAGTATTTT,CASSSQTTDTQYF,TRBJ2-3,-,-,TRBV27
TGTGCCAGCAGCTTGTCATTCACGGCCTCCGAGCAGTACTTC,CASSLSFTASEQYF,TRBJ2-7,-,-,TRBV7-9
TGTGCCAGCAGCCCTAGGGGACTAGCGGGATACACCGGGGAGCTGTTTTTT,CASSPRGLAGYTGELFF,TRBJ2-2,-,TRBD2,TRBV2
TGTGCCAGCAGCTTAGGGGGCACAGATACGCAGTATTTT,CASSLGGTDTQYF,TRBJ2-3,many,-,TRBV13
TGCAGTGCTAGAGATCTTAAACGGGAAAACACTGAAGCTTTCTTT,CSARDLKRENTEAFF,TRBJ1-1,-,-,TRBV20-1
TGTGCCAGCAGCTTAGGTCCTGAAAAACTGTTTTTT,CASSLGPEKLFF,TRBJ1-4,-,-,TRBV13
TGCGCCAGCAGCTTGGATGGGGACAGGCCAGAAATACTGTTTTTT,CASSLDGDRPEILFF,TRBJ1-4,-,TRBD1,TRBV5-1
TGCGCCAGCAGCTCCAGTATACGGGATGGAAACACCATATATTTT,CASSSSIRDGNTIYF,TRBJ1-3,-,-,TRBV5-1
TGTGCCAGCAGCCTAGCCGGACAGTACTTTCAAGAGACCCAGTACTTC,CASSLAGQYFQETQYF,TRBJ2-5,many,-,TRBV7-2
TGTGCCACCAGCAGAGATCGGAGTAGCGTCTACGAGCAGTACTTC,CATSRDRSSVYEQYF,TRBJ2-7,few,-,TRBV15
TGTGCCAGTAGTATTTCACCGGGATGGGGGAATGAGCAGTTCTTC,CASSISPGWGNEQFF,TRBJ2-1,-,-,TRBV19
TGTGCCAGCATCAAAAGCGGGAGCGCAGATACGCAGTATTTT,CASIKSGSADTQYF,TRBJ2-3,many,TRBD2,TRBV5-4
TGTGCCAGCAGTCCTACCCGACAAGAGACCCAGTACTTC,CASSPTRQETQYF,TRBJ2-5,-,-,TRBV12-3/TRBV12-4
TGTGCCAGCAGTTTGGTAGCGGGAGGAGAGACCCAGTACTTC,CASSLVAGGETQYF,TRBJ2-5,many,TRBD2,TRBV28
TGTGCCAGCTTTTTTGGGTTTGCTCAGCCCCAGCATTTT,CASFFGFAQPQHF,TRBJ1-5,many,-,TRBV6-6
TGTGCCAGAAGAGTGACGGGGTCATTCACCTACGAGCAGTACTTC,CARRVTGSFTYEQYF,TRBJ2-7,-,-,TRBV19
TGTGCCAGCAGACTCAGGACCGGGTCCAATCAGCCCCAGCATTTT,CASRLRTGSNQPQHF,TRBJ1-5,many,-,TRBV6-2/TRBV6-3
TGTGCCAGCAGCCCCTGGGGGCTGGGCCAGCCCCAGCATTTT,CASSPWGLGQPQHF,TRBJ1-5,-,-,TRBV5-6
TGTGCCAGCAGCCCCGGGACTACTTCGAACACCATATATTTT,CASSPGTTSNTIYF,TRBJ1-3,-,-,TRBV13
TGCAGTGCAGAGACTAGCGGGAGGGCCTACGAGCAGTACTTC,CSAETSGRAYEQYF,TRBJ2-7,-,TRBD2,TRBV20-1
TGTGCCAGCAGCTTAGAGGCGGGAGGATGGGATGAGCAGTTCTTC,CASSLEAGGWDEQFF,TRBJ2-1,-,TRBD2,TRBV7-6
TGTGCCAGCACCTCCCTTCTAAGGGGTGGCAACACCGGGGAGCTGATTTTT,CASTSLLRGGNTGELIF,TRBJ2-2,-,-,TRBV6-5
TGTGCCAGCAGCGCACCGGGACAGGCGAGTCAGCCCCAGCATTTT,CASSAPGQASQPQHF,TRBJ1-5,many,TRBD1,TRBV7-9
TGTGCCAGCAGCTCCATCAATCAGCCCCAGCATTTT,CASSSINQPQHF,TRBJ1-5,many,-,TRBV13
TGTGCCAGCTCACCGGAAAACTCCTACAATGAGCAGTTCTTC,CASSPENSYNEQFF,TRBJ2-1,-,-,TRBV18
TGTGCCAGTAGTTCCCCTCGTTACAATGAGCAGTTCTTC,CASSSPRYNEQFF,TRBJ2-1,few,-,TRBV19
TGTGCCAGCAGCTTAGGTCTCCGATCTGCGCAAACCGGGGAGCTGTTTTTT,CASSLGLRSAQTGELFF,TRBJ2-2,few,-,TRBV13
TGTGCCAGCAGTCCCCCGGGGCAAGAGACCCAGTACTTC,CASSPPGQETQYF,TRBJ2-5,many,-,TRBV12-3/TRBV12-4
TGTGCCAGCAGTTTAAGCGGGGACTCCTACGAGCAGTACTTC,CASSLSGDSYEQYF,TRBJ2-7,few,TRBD2,TRBV27
TGTGCCAGCAGCCCTCCACTGGCGACGGCAGATACGCAGTATTTT,CASSPPLATADTQYF,TRBJ2-3,medium-sized,-,TRBV7-9
TGTGCCAGCAGCCCGCGACTAGCGGGCTCTGAGCAGTTCTTC,CASSPRLAGSEQFF,TRBJ2-1,-,TRBD2,TRBV7-8
TGTGCCAGCAGTTCAGCCAACGCCAAAAACATTCAGTACTTC,CASSSANAKNIQYF,TRBJ2-4,many,-,TRBV27
TGTGCCACCCAGGGGATATCAACTAATGAAAAACTGTTTTTT,CATQGISTNEKLFF,TRBJ1-4,-,-,TRBV28
TGTGCCAGCAGCTTAACGGGGGGGGGAGAGACCCAGTACTTC,CASSLTGGGETQYF,TRBJ2-5,few,TRBD2,TRBV7-3
TGTGCCAGCAGTCCCCAAGGAACAACTAATGAAAAACTGTTTTTT,CASSPQGTTNEKLFF,TRBJ1-4,few,-,TRBV28
TGTGCCAGCAGCTCAGGTCTGGTACTAGCGGGAGGCGAGCAGTACTTC,CASSSGLVLAGGEQYF,TRBJ2-7,-,TRBD2,TRBV7-9
TGCAGTGCTAGAGATTTTTCAGCGGGGCTCACAGATACGCAGTATTTT,CSARDFSAGLTDTQYF,TRBJ2-3,-,TRBD2,TRBV20-1
TGCGCCAGCAGCCAAGGTCCGTCCGGGACAGACTACGAGCAGTACTTC,CASSQGPSGTDYEQYF,TRBJ2-7,few,TRBD1,TRBV4-3
TGCAGCGTTGACGCTATGGGGACAGGCTACGAGCAGTACTTC,CSVDAMGTGYEQYF,TRBJ2-7,many,TRBD1,TRBV29-1
TGTGCCAGCAGCCCCATTTCTGGGACAGGCTCCTACGAGCAGTACTTC,CASSPISGTGSYEQYF,TRBJ2-7,few,TRBD1,TRBV7-9
TGTGCCAGTACCCATTTCAATGTTGGCCCGCCGGATCAGCCCCAGCATTTT,CASTHFNVGPPDQPQHF,TRBJ1-5,many,-,TRBV19
TGCGCCTGCAGCTTGGTAGCGGGGAGCACAGATACGCAGTATTTT,CACSLVAGSTDTQYF,TRBJ2-3,-,TRBD2,TRBV5-1
TGTGCCAGCAGCCCCAGGTGGGCGGAGCAGTACTTC,CASSPRWAEQYF,TRBJ2-7,-,-,TRBV7-9